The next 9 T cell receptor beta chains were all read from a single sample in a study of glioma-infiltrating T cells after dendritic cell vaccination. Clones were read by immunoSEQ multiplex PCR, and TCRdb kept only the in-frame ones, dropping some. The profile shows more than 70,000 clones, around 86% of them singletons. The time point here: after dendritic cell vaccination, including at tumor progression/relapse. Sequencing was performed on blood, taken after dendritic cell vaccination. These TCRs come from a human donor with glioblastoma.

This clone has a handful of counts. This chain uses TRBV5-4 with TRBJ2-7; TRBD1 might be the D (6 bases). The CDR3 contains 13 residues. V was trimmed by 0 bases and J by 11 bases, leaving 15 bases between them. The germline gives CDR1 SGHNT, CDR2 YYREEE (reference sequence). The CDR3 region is CASSLAGTLEEYF. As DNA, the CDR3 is TGTGCCAGCAGCTTGGCCGGGACATTGGAGGAGTACTTC.

CDR3: CASGRDRDNYEQYF. For the CDR3, the DNA is TGTGCCAGCGGCCGGGACAGGGACAATTACGAGCAGTACTTC. The chain combines TRBV27 with TRBJ2-7; TRBD1 matches 9 bases. This CDR3 comprises 14 residues. J was trimmed by 4 bases and V by 8 bases; bases with no gene match: 9. CDR1 is MNHEY and CDR2 is SMNVEV in the germline V gene (reference sequence).

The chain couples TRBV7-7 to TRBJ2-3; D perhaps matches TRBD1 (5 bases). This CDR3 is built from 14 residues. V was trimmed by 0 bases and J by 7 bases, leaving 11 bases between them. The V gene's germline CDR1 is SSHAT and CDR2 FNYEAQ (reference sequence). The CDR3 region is CASSLADTSNTQYF. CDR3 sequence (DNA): TGTGCCAGCAGCTTAGCGGACACCTCCAATACGCAGTATTTT.

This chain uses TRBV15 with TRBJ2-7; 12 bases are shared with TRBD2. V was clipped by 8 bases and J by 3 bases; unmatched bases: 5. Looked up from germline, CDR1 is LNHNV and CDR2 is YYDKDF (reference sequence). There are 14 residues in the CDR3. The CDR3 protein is CATRPTSGSYEQYF. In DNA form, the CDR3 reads TGTGCCACCCGCCCGACTAGCGGGAGCTACGAGCAGTACTTC.

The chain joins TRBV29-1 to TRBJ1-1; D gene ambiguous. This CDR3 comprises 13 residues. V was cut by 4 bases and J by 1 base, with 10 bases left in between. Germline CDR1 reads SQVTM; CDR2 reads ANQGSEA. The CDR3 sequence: CSVGFTANTEAFF. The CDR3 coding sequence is TGCAGCGTTGGATTTACAGCGAACACTGAAGCTTTCTTT.

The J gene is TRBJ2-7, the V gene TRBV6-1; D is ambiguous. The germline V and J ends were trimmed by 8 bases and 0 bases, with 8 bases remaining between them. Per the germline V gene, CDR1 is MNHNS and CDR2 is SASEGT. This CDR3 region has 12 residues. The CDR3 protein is CASEALSYEQYF. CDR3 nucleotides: TGTGCCAGCGAGGCCCTCTCCTACGAGCAGTACTTC.

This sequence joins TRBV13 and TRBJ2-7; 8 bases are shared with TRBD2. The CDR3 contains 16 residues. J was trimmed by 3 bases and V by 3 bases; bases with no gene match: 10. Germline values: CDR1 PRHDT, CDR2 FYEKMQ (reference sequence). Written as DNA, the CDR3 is TGTGCCAGCAGCTTGGCACCGGGGGGGTTGGGCTACGAGCAGTACTTC. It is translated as CASSLAPGGLGYEQYF. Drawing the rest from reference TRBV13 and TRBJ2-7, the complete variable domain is AAGVIQSPRHLIKEKRETATLKCYPIPRHDTVYWYQQGPGQDPQFLISFYEKMQSDKGSIPDRFSAQQFSDYHSELNMSSLELGDSALYFCASSLAPGGLGYEQYFGPGTRLTVT.

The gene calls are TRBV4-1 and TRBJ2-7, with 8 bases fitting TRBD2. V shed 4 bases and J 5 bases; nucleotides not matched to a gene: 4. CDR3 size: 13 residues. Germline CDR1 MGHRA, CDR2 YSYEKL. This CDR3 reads CASSPREGDEQYF. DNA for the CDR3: TGCGCCAGCAGCCCTCGGGAGGGCGACGAGCAGTACTTC.

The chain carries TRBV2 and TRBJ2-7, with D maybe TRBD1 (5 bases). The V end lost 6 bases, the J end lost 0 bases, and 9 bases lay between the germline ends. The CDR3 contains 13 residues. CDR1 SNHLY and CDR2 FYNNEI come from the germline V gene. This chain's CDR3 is CASRPDSSYEQYF. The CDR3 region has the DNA TGTGCCAGCAGGCCTGACAGCTCCTACGAGCAGTACTTC.